Each of the 26 T cell receptor beta chains below was sequenced from the same sample in a study of blood T cell repertoires in COVID-19. The assay was immunoSEQ multiplex PCR, and TCRdb's table has in-frame clones only and misses some. The sample lists roughly 250,000 clones, approximately 91% occurring once. Sequencing was carried out using PBMCs or T cells enriched from blood (not recorded which). The receptors derive from a woman aged 40 to 49 with acute COVID-19.

The V and J genes are TRBV24-1 and TRBJ1-5; no firm D call. The germline gives CDR1 KGHDR, CDR2 SFDVKD. V was pared by 4 bases and J by 1 base, with 7 bases between. CDR3 length: 14 amino acids. The CDR3 here is CATSDFSSNQPQHF. Written as DNA, the CDR3 is TGTGCCACCAGTGACTTTAGCAGCAATCAGCCCCAGCATTTT.

The J gene is TRBJ1-6, the V gene TRBV7-9; D not resolved. V lost 3 bases and J 7 bases, leaving 13 bases between the germline ends. The CDR3 consists of 15 residues. Germline CDR1 SEHNR, CDR2 FQNEAQ (reference sequence). For the CDR3, the DNA is TGTGCCAGCAGCTTTGAGTTCGGTGTCAATTCACCCCTCCACTTT. Translation: CASSFEFGVNSPLHF.

To note about this clone: At one end, the junction sequence differs from germline, possibly due to a read error. The CDR3 spells CASSPLAGEGETQYF. The CDR3 DNA sequence: TGTGCTAGCAGCCCTTTAGCGGGAGAGGGAGAGACCCAGTACTTC. The chain joins TRBV7-7 to TRBJ2-5; TRBD2 matches 9 bases. There are 15 residues in the CDR3. CDR1 is SSHAT and CDR2 is FNYEAQ in the germline V gene (reference sequence).

V gene TRBV7-2 combines with J gene TRBJ1-2; the D gene is possibly TRBD1 (5 bases). Germline assignment: CDR1 SGHTA and CDR2 FQGNSA. V lost 0 bases, J lost 6 bases, and 11 bases lay in between. The CDR3 runs 14 residues. The CDR3 sequence is CASSLAQGAHGYTF. In DNA, the CDR3 is TGTGCCAGCAGCTTAGCGCAAGGGGCCCATGGCTACACCTTC.

The gene calls are TRBV2 and TRBJ2-1, with 8 bases that match TRBD1. The CDR3 sequence is 14 residues long. The germline CDR1 and CDR2 sequences are SNHLY and FYNNEI. J gave up 2 bases and V 6 bases, and 3 bases lay outside the gene matches. CDR3 coding DNA: TGTGCCAGCAGCCCAGGGGGCGCCTACAATGAGCAGTTCTTC. This codes for CASSPGGAYNEQFF. Based on the CDR3 plus reference TRBV2 and TRBJ2-1, the full variable domain is EPEVTQTPSHQVTQMGQEVILRCVPISNHLYFYWYRQILGQKVEFLVSFYNNEISEKSEIFDDQFSVERPDGSNFTLKIRSTKLEDSAMYFCASSPGGAYNEQFFGPGTRLTVL.

This rearrangement joins TRBV19 to TRBJ2-1, with 8 nucleotides matching TRBD2. Trimming cost V 5 bases and J 7 bases; bases outside gene matches: 7. This CDR3 is 14 amino acids long. CDR1 is LNHDA, CDR2 SQIVND, per germline (reference sequence). The CDR3 bases are TGTGCCAGTAGTTTGGGCGGGGGGCCTAATGAGCAGTTCTTC. This translates into CASSLGGGPNEQFF.

The genes are TRBV7-2 and TRBJ2-5; possibly TRBD1 for D (6 bases). CDR3 length equals 13 residues. The V end was cut by 6 bases, the J end by 4 bases, with 12 bases between. Germline-derived CDR1 and CDR2 are SGHTA and FQGNSA. The CDR3 region is CASSEEGGETQYF. The CDR3 nucleotides read TGTGCCAGCAGTGAGGAAGGGGGAGAGACCCAGTACTTC.

The chain recombines TRBV29-1 with TRBJ2-7, with D tentatively TRBD2 (7 bases). Germline CDR1 and CDR2: SQVTM and ANQGSEA. The CDR3 length is 12 residues. V was pared by 4 bases and J by 2 bases, with 9 bases between. DNA of the CDR3: TGCAGCGTTGGGGGGGGGCCCTACGAGCAGTACTTC. Its translation: CSVGGGPYEQYF.

This clone came up a few times. J is TRBJ1-5 and V is TRBV12-3 or TRBV12-4; D remains unclear. The CDR3 contains 13 residues. V was cut by 10 bases and J by 7 bases, with 17 bases left in between. CDR3 nucleotides: TGTGCCACCAAAGAGGGCTTGAGGCAGCCCCAGCATTTT. Translation gives CATKEGLRQPQHF.

The genes are TRBV5-4 and TRBJ2-5; 11 bases align to TRBD2. Per the germline V gene, CDR1 is SGHNT and CDR2 is YYREEE (reference sequence). This CDR3 comprises 17 residues. Germline trimming cut 1 base from V and 5 bases from J; bases unmatched to any gene: 10. This CDR3 is CASSLKKLAGGPETQYF. The CDR3, as DNA: TGTGCCAGCAGCTTGAAAAAATTAGCGGGAGGGCCGGAGACCCAGTACTTC.

J is TRBJ2-7 and V is TRBV11-2; the match to TRBD2 covers 9 bases. The CDR3 sequence is 14 residues long. CDR1 is SGHAT and CDR2 is FQNNGV in the germline V gene. Trimming cost V 5 bases and J 3 bases; bases outside gene matches: 5. For the CDR3, the DNA is TGTGCCAGCAGCCAAGGACTAGCGTTCTACGAGCAGTACTTC. It yields the protein CASSQGLAFYEQYF.

V and J are TRBV7-2 and TRBJ2-1; TRBD2 matches at 8 bases. CDR3 size: 15 residues. Looked up from germline, CDR1 is SGHTA and CDR2 is FQGNSA. Trimming cost V 2 bases and J 2 bases; bases outside gene matches: 2. The CDR3 nucleotides read TGTGCCAGCAGCTTACGGGGGGGGCCCTACAATGAGCAGTTCTTC. It encodes CASSLRGGPYNEQFF.

Of note for this clone: Other nucleotide sequences in the sample specify the same CDR3. The V gene is TRBV4-1, the J gene TRBJ1-2, with 7 nucleotides matching TRBD1. Germline loops: CDR1 MGHRA, CDR2 YSYEKL. The CDR3 extends over 14 amino acids. Trimming at V came to 0 bases and at J to 4 bases, leaving 2 bases not matched to a gene. The DNA of the CDR3 is TGCGCCAGCAGCCAAGATGGGGACAGCTATGGCTACACCTTC. Translation gives CASSQDGDSYGYTF.

The chain links TRBV7-9 to TRBJ2-3; D ambiguous. V was clipped by 0 bases and J by 0 bases, with 4 bases between them. The CDR3 loop spans 14 amino acids. The germline gives CDR1 SEHNR, CDR2 FQNEAQ (reference sequence). CDR3 in DNA: TGTGCCAGCAGCTTAGCTCCGAGCACAGATACGCAGTATTTT. This sequence encodes CASSLAPSTDTQYF. Full variable domain (rest looked up from reference TRBV7-9 and TRBJ2-3): DTGVSQNPRHKITKRGQNVTFRCDPISEHNRLYWYRQTLGQGPEFLTYFQNEAQLEKSRLLSDRFSAERPKGSFSTLEIQRTEQGDSAMYLCASSLAPSTDTQYFGPGTRLTVL.

V gene TRBV30 combines with J gene TRBJ1-2; D is unresolved. The germline V gene encodes CDR1 GTSNPN and CDR2 SVGIG (reference sequence). V was cut by 2 bases and J by 4 bases, with 5 bases left in between. The length of the CDR3 is 11 residues. The CDR3 is CAWSWSYGYTF. The CDR3, as DNA: TGTGCCTGGAGTTGGAGCTATGGCTACACCTTC.

The chain recombines TRBV3-1 (or the pseudogene TRBV3-2) with TRBJ1-2; TRBD1 agrees at 7 bases. V was pared by 5 bases and J by 7 bases, with 10 bases of the junction left unmatched. Looked up from germline, CDR1 is LGHDT and CDR2 is YNNKEL (reference sequence). CDR3 length equals 14 residues. CDR3: CASSFRTGDGGYTF. Here the CDR3 DNA reads TGTGCCAGCAGCTTCCGCACAGGGGATGGTGGCTACACCTTC.

This chain joins TRBV3-1 (or the pseudogene TRBV3-2) and TRBJ1-6; 7 positions match TRBD1. After removal of 1 base from V and 9 bases from J, the junction contained 3 bases not matched to a gene. This CDR3 region has 14 residues. From germline, CDR1 is LGHDT and CDR2 YNNKEL (reference sequence). This chain's CDR3 is CASSQGQGSSPLHF. In nucleotides, the CDR3 is TGTGCCAGCAGCCAAGGACAGGGTAGTTCACCCCTCCACTTT.

The chain uses TRBV18 and TRBJ2-3, with 8 bases aligning to TRBD1. The CDR3 sequence is 15 residues long. Germline loops: CDR1 KGHSH, CDR2 LQKENI. The trim removed 3 bases at V and 5 bases at J, leaving 7 bases unmatched. CDR3 loop: CASSPVGQGLDTQYF. The CDR3 bases are TGTGCCAGCTCACCGGTCGGACAGGGCTTAGATACGCAGTATTTT.

This clone was counted a few times. The rearrangement uses TRBV24-1 and TRBJ2-1; the match to TRBD1 covers 9 bases. The ends lost 7 bases at V and 6 bases at J; junction bases unmatched: 6. This CDR3 contains 14 residues. Germline CDR1 and CDR2: KGHDR and SFDVKD. The CDR3 sequence: CATSGTGRPNEQFF. The CDR3 nucleotides read TGTGCCACCAGCGGGACAGGGCGTCCCAATGAGCAGTTCTTC.

V gene TRBV2 combines with J gene TRBJ2-3, with TRBD1 matching 7 bases. The CDR3 has 15 amino acids. Germline V gene lookup returns CDR1 SNHLY and CDR2 FYNNEI. The ends lost 6 bases at V and 0 bases at J; junction bases unmatched: 6. Written as DNA, the CDR3 is TGTGCCAGCAGATTGGGACAGTTAAGCACAGATACGCAGTATTTT. Translated: CASRLGQLSTDTQYF.

This clone appeared a few times. This chain connects TRBV10-1 to TRBJ2-7; TRBD1 might be the D (6 bases). The CDR3 totals 13 residues. Germline CDR1 reads WNHNN; CDR2 reads SYGVQD (reference sequence). V was shortened by 5 bases and J by 2 bases, with 10 bases between the two germline ends. CDR3 region: CASSNREPYEQYF. CDR3 nucleotide sequence: TGCGCCAGCAGTAACAGGGAGCCCTACGAGCAGTACTTC.

This chain joins TRBV19 and TRBJ2-2; TRBD2 aligns across 15 bases. The V gene end was trimmed by 5 bases and the J gene end by 0 bases; junction bases not matched to a gene: 10. Germline loops: CDR1 LNHDA, CDR2 SQIVND (reference sequence). The CDR3 is made up of 20 amino acids. CDR3 sequence: CASSFLPGLAGGTNTGELFF. The CDR3 nucleotides are TGTGCCAGTAGTTTTCTACCGGGACTAGCGGGGGGCACGAACACCGGGGAGCTGTTTTTT.

This chain connects TRBV2 to TRBJ1-2; D gene ambiguous. Germline V gives CDR1 SNHLY, CDR2 FYNNEI. The CDR3 is 13 residues long. Trimming shortened V by 1 base and J by 3 bases, and 6 bases separated the two germline ends. The CDR3 sequence: CASSEGRDYGYTF. For the CDR3, the DNA is TGTGCCAGCAGTGAAGGCCGAGACTATGGCTACACCTTC.

The chain couples TRBV7-2 to TRBJ2-3, with 7 bases lining up with TRBD1. Losses at the gene ends were 5 bases for V and 2 bases for J; bases not matched to a gene: 7. The CDR3 is 15 amino acids. Germline V lookup: CDR1 SGHTA, CDR2 FQGNSA. The CDR3 DNA reads TGTGCCAGCAGCCGTTCCGGACAGGCCACAGATACGCAGTATTTT. It codes for CASSRSGQATDTQYF.

The genes are TRBV13 and TRBJ2-5, with D possibly matching TRBD1 (6 bases). Trimming removed 5 bases from V and 3 bases from J, with 13 bases in between. From germline, CDR1 is PRHDT and CDR2 FYEKMQ (reference sequence). CDR3 length: 14 residues. The CDR3 bases are TGTGCCAGCAGCCTTCGGGCAGGGGAAGAGACCCAGTACTTC. It translates to CASSLRAGEETQYF. The full variable domain, completed using reference TRBV13 and TRBJ2-5, is AAGVIQSPRHLIKEKRETATLKCYPIPRHDTVYWYQQGPGQDPQFLISFYEKMQSDKGSIPDRFSAQQFSDYHSELNMSSLELGDSALYFCASSLRAGEETQYFGPGTRLLVL.

This rearrangement joins TRBV14 to TRBJ2-3, with 15 bases matching TRBD2. This CDR3 has 17 amino acids. Germline V gives CDR1 SGHDN, CDR2 FVKESK. After removal of 4 bases from V and 4 bases from J, the junction contained 6 bases not matched to a gene. CDR3: CASSLWTSGGASDTQYF. CDR3 sequence (DNA): TGTGCCAGCAGCCTATGGACTAGCGGGGGGGCCTCAGATACGCAGTATTTT.